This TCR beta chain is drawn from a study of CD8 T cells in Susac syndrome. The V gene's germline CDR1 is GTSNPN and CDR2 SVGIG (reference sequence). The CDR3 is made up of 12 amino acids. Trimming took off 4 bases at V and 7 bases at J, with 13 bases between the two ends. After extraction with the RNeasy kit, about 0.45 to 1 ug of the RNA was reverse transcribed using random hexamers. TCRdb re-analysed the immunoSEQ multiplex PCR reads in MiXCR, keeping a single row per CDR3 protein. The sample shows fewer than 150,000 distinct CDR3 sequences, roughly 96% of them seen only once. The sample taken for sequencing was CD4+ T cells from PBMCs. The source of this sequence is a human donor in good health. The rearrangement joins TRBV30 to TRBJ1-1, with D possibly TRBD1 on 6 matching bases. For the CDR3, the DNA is TGTGCCTGGAACTACAGGGACCTTGAAGCTTTCTTT. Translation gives CAWNYRDLEAFF.